These T cell receptor beta chains were read from a single sample in a study of T-cell reconstitution after alpha-beta-depleted transplantation in children. TCRdb itself ran the PCR reads through MiXCR, one entry per CDR3 protein. Of 800,000 to 1,000,000 distinct CDR3 sequences listed, less than 30% are singletons. This specimen was PBMCs, mostly from graft donor cells, taken 360 days after TCRalphabeta/CD19-depleted stem cell transplant. The receptor set was obtained from a boy younger than two who had a stem cell transplant for SCID, so the T cells may come from the graft donor. The CDR3 runs from the conserved cysteine through the conserved F or W. Fields, in order: J gene, V gene, clone size, D gene, CDR3 DNA, CDR3 protein. The D gene is left open where the match is weak. Size tells how often a clone was seen (once, few, many) or the class of an expanded clone, and some rows leave it out.

J: TRBJ1-5
V: TRBV28
size: -
D: -
DNA: TGTGCCAGCAGTTTTTTGAAACCGCCCCAGCATTTT
CDR3: CASSFLKPPQHF

J: TRBJ2-5
V: TRBV20-1
size: -
D: TRBD1
DNA: TGCAGTGTCCCCGACAGGGGGAAAGAGACCCAGTACTTC
CDR3: CSVPDRGKETQYF

J: TRBJ2-2
V: TRBV4-3
size: -
D: TRBD1
DNA: TGCGCCAGCAGCCGCGAGATACAGGGGCGGGACACCGGGGAGCTGTTTTTT
CDR3: CASSREIQGRDTGELFF

J: TRBJ2-7
V: TRBV6-5
size: many
D: -
DNA: TGTGCCAGCAGTTATGAGGGGCCACAACCCTACGAGCAGTACTTC
CDR3: CASSYEGPQPYEQYF

J: TRBJ1-1
V: TRBV6-5
size: few
D: -
DNA: TGTGCCAGCAGTTCCCCCGGGGCGAACACTGAAGCTTTCTTT
CDR3: CASSSPGANTEAFF

J: TRBJ2-7
V: TRBV3-1
size: -
D: -
DNA: TGTGCCAGCAGCCAAGATAAAAACACTCAGACCTTC
CDR3: CASSQDKNTQTF

J: TRBJ2-1
V: TRBV20-1
size: few
D: TRBD1
DNA: TGCAGTGCTAGACGGGACAGATCCCCTAATGAGCAGTTCTTC
CDR3: CSARRDRSPNEQFF

J: TRBJ2-3
V: TRBV12-3/TRBV12-4
size: few
D: -
DNA: TGTGCCAGCGGTGGTGGTTTAGATACGCAGTATTTT
CDR3: CASGGGLDTQYF

J: TRBJ1-2
V: TRBV30
size: -
D: -
DNA: TGTGCCTGGAGTGGTGGCAGGTCATATGGCTACACCTTC
CDR3: CAWSGGRSYGYTF

J: TRBJ2-1
V: TRBV28
size: many
D: TRBD2
DNA: TGTGCCAGCAGACCCTCCGGACTAGTCAATGAGCAGTTCTTC
CDR3: CASRPSGLVNEQFF

J: TRBJ2-1
V: TRBV5-1
size: many
D: -
DNA: TGCGCCAGCAGCCTAAGTACAGACTCCTACAATGAGCAGTTCTTC
CDR3: CASSLSTDSYNEQFF

J: TRBJ2-4
V: TRBV11-2
size: -
D: -
DNA: TGTGCCAGCAGCCCAACCAGGGGGGCAAACAAAAACATTCAGTACTTC
CDR3: CASSPTRGANKNIQYF

J: TRBJ1-4
V: TRBV20-1
size: -
D: -
DNA: TGCAGTGCTAGTTTTCCTGCAACTAATGAAAAACTGTTTTTT
CDR3: CSASFPATNEKLFF

J: TRBJ2-1
V: TRBV6-2/TRBV6-3
size: few
D: TRBD2
DNA: TGTGCCAGCAGTTCTAGCGGGGTCCGGTTCTTC
CDR3: CASSSSGVRFF

J: TRBJ2-1
V: TRBV7-8
size: -
D: -
DNA: TGTGCCAGCAGCATTCCAGTAGTCAGCTCCTACAATGAGCAGTTCTTC
CDR3: CASSIPVVSSYNEQFF

J: TRBJ1-5
V: TRBV4-1
size: few
D: -
DNA: TGCGCCAGCAGCCAAGATCCGGGCCCTGGACAGCCCCAGCATTTT
CDR3: CASSQDPGPGQPQHF